This T cell receptor beta chain stems from a study of cytomegalovirus exposure and HLA in healthy donors. Notes on the study in general: Being indistinguishable, some V segments were excluded, TRBV6-2 and TRBV6-3 among them. Common viral pathogens seemed to be connected with several of the most significant clusters, according to a later analysis. A later analysis revealed that TCR association rates differed between HLA loci, peaking at DRB1 and bottoming out at HLA-C.

Both 60 Vbeta primers and 13 Jbeta primers went into the PCR. Data came from immunoSEQ multiplex PCR; TCRdb stores just in-frame clones and leaves some out. The sample shows about 150,000 clones, approximately 80% of them seen only once. This clone was seen a handful of times. Its antigen is not known. V was cut by 6 bases and J by 6 bases, with 21 bases left in between. Looked up from germline, CDR1 is MDHEN and CDR2 is SYDVKM. The CDR3 is 16 amino acids. The chain recombines TRBV28 with TRBJ2-1; weak D call: TRBD2 (6 bases). The sample comprised PBMCs. The TCR originated in a man in his forties in good health and CMV-seronegative. The CDR3 sequence: CASSPPRGGNPNEQFF. CDR3 nucleotide sequence: TGTGCCAGCAGCCCTCCCCGCGGCGGGAACCCCAATGAGCAGTTCTTC.